These 30 T cell receptor beta chains were sequenced from one sample in a study of radiation and T cells in renal cell carcinoma. Documented time point: blood 4 weeks post-SBRT, at nephrectomy. Treatment of the sample: 15 Gy SBRT to primary tumor, nephrectomy 4 weeks later. Measured with immunoSEQ multiplex PCR; TCRdb has only the in-frame clones, and not every one. This table has 150,000 to 200,000 clones, about 85% appearing once. The material was blood, obtained from a patient whose treatment included radiotherapy and nephrectomy. These receptors originate from a woman in her forties or fifties with renal cell carcinoma.

The V gene is TRBV5-1, the J gene TRBJ2-7; D call uncertain. The germline gives CDR1 SGHRS, CDR2 YFSETQ. The CDR3 length is 14 residues. Trimming took off 1 base at V and 3 bases at J, with 11 bases between the two ends. CDR3 loop: CASSLIDRHYEQYF. The CDR3 DNA is TGCGCCAGCAGCTTGATCGACCGGCACTACGAGCAGTACTTC.

The chain has TRBV6-5 and TRBJ2-5; 8 nucleotides match TRBD2. Germline V gene lookup returns CDR1 MNHEY and CDR2 SVGAGI. J was trimmed by 7 bases and V by 10 bases; bases with no gene match: 17. This CDR3 comprises 15 residues. CDR3 protein: CATKVDGTRGVTQYF. The CDR3 DNA reads as TGTGCCACCAAAGTCGACGGGACTAGAGGAGTGACCCAGTACTTC.

The chain recombines TRBV18 with TRBJ2-7, with 9 nucleotides matching TRBD1. Losses at the gene ends were 2 bases for V and 2 bases for J; bases not matched to a gene: 4. The CDR3 covers 15 residues. Germline CDR1 reads KGHSH; CDR2 reads LQKENI. Written as DNA, the CDR3 is TGTGCCAGCTCACCAAGGGACAGGGATCCCTACGAGCAGTACTTC. The encoded protein is CASSPRDRDPYEQYF.

The rearrangement joins TRBV4-2 to TRBJ2-7; 9 bases agree with TRBD1. V lost 4 bases to trimming and J lost 2 bases; unmatched junction nucleotides: 9. The CDR3 is 16 amino acids. Germline loops: CDR1 LGHNA, CDR2 YNFKEQ. CDR3 sequence reads: CASSPRQGGTTYEQYF. The CDR3 coding sequence is TGTGCCAGCAGCCCAAGACAGGGGGGTACGACCTACGAGCAGTACTTC.

The chain carries TRBV7-9 and TRBJ2-3; D gene ambiguous. Germline V CDR1 and CDR2: SEHNR, FQNEAQ (reference sequence). V was pared by 1 base and J by 0 bases, with 11 bases between. The CDR3 runs to 16 residues. The CDR3 region has the DNA TGTGCCAGCAGCTTAGACAGCTCCTCTAGCACAGATACGCAGTATTTT. Translating it yields CASSLDSSSSTDTQYF.

The gene calls are TRBV9 and TRBJ2-1; 13 nucleotides align to TRBD2. The CDR3 length is 15 residues. CDR1 is SGDLS, CDR2 YYNGEE, per germline. The V and J ends lost 3 bases and 7 bases, in that order; junction bases with no gene match: 4. DNA for the CDR3: TGTGCCAGCAGCGAGGGACTAGCGGGGCCGAATGAGCAGTTCTTC. Translating gives CASSEGLAGPNEQFF. Full variable domain (outside the CDR3, taken from reference TRBV9 and TRBJ2-1): DSGVTQTPKHLITATGQRVTLRCSPRSGDLSVYWYQQSLDQGLQFLIQYYNGEERAKGNILERFSAQQFPDLHSELNLSSLELGDSALYFCASSEGLAGPNEQFFGPGTRLTVL.

The chain combines TRBV2 with TRBJ2-3, with D perhaps matching TRBD1 (5 bases). Trimming left V 2 bases short and J 3 bases short, with 15 bases between. The CDR3 has 16 residues. CDR1 SNHLY and CDR2 FYNNEI come from the germline V gene. The CDR3 sequence is CASSENGLGRTDTQYF. CDR3 nucleotides: TGTGCCAGCAGTGAAAATGGGCTGGGGCGGACAGATACGCAGTATTTT.

The genes are TRBV4-3 and TRBJ2-1; perhaps TRBD1 as D (6 bases). The CDR3 sequence is 16 residues long. Between the trimmed V and J ends, which lost 0 bases and 4 bases, there was a span of 13 bases. Germline values: CDR1 LGHNA, CDR2 YSLEER. DNA of the CDR3: TGCGCCAGCAGCCAAGACTTACGGACAGCTTACAATGAGCAGTTCTTC. It is translated as CASSQDLRTAYNEQFF.

About this clone itself: This same CDR3 is encoded by further DNA sequences in the sample. The genes are TRBV5-1 and TRBJ2-5; D gene ambiguous. The germline CDR1 and CDR2 sequences are SGHRS and YFSETQ. This CDR3 contains 14 residues. Trimming took off 0 bases at V and 1 base at J, with 7 bases between the two ends. This chain's CDR3 is CASSLGSSQETQYF. DNA of the CDR3: TGCGCCAGCAGCTTGGGGAGCTCCCAAGAGACCCAGTACTTC.

This sequence joins TRBV7-3 and TRBJ2-7; TRBD2 agrees at 8 bases. V shed 5 bases, J shed 2 bases, and the junction held 5 bases outside the gene matches. The CDR3 is 14 residues long. Germline loops: CDR1 SGHTA, CDR2 FQGTGA. This CDR3 reads CASSPGLVPYEQYF. The CDR3 DNA reads TGTGCCAGCAGCCCGGGACTAGTGCCCTACGAGCAGTACTTC. The full variable domain, its missing parts supplied by reference TRBV7-3 and TRBJ2-7, is GAGVSQTPSNKVTEKGKYVELRCDPISGHTALYWYRQSLGQGPEFLIYFQGTGAADDSGLPNDRFFAVRPEGSVSTLKIQRTERGDSAVYLCASSPGLVPYEQYFGPGTRLTVT.

This clone was seen only once. The chain combines TRBV5-5 with TRBJ1-1; unclear D gene. Trimming shortened V by 4 bases and J by 1 base, and 8 bases separated the two germline ends. CDR1 is SGHKS and CDR2 is YYEKEE in the germline V gene (reference sequence). The CDR3 covers 13 residues. The CDR3 DNA reads TGTGCCAGCAGCAAACCTCCGAACACTGAAGCTTTCTTT. Amino acid sequence: CASSKPPNTEAFF.

Here the CDR3 DNA reads TGTGCCAGCAGCGGACGGGGGGGAAGTTTCACAGATACGCAGTATTTT. This codes for CASSGRGGSFTDTQYF. The chain carries TRBV9 and TRBJ2-3; TRBD2 matches at 8 bases. Germline V CDR1 and CDR2: SGDLS, YYNGEE. With 3 bases clipped from V and 2 bases from J, the junction kept 8 bases outside the gene matches. The CDR3 spans 16 residues.

The chain recombines TRBV4-1 with TRBJ1-6; TRBD1 might be the D (6 bases). Trimming cost V 6 bases and J 6 bases, with 18 bases left between them. This CDR3 has 16 residues. Germline V gene lookup returns CDR1 MGHRA and CDR2 YSYEKL. CDR3: CASRAPGGQFNSPLHF. The CDR3 DNA reads TGCGCCAGCAGAGCTCCCGGGGGGCAGTTTAATTCACCCCTCCACTTT.

CDR3 sequence reads: CSVVTGGVGGYTF. The CDR3 nucleotides are TGCAGCGTTGTAACAGGGGGCGTAGGTGGCTACACCTTC. The V gene is TRBV29-1, the J gene TRBJ1-2, with 9 positions matching TRBD1. Germline V lookup: CDR1 SQVTM, CDR2 ANQGSEA. The V and J ends lost 4 bases and 7 bases, in that order; junction bases with no gene match: 7. There are 13 residues in the CDR3.

This chain links TRBV5-1 with TRBJ1-1, with D possibly TRBD1 on 6 matching bases. The germline CDR1 and CDR2 sequences are SGHRS and YFSETQ. V lost 2 bases to trimming and J lost 0 bases, with 14 bases between them. The CDR3 runs to 16 residues. CDR3 protein: CASSFRTASMNTEAFF. In nucleotides, the CDR3 is TGCGCCAGCAGCTTCCGGACAGCGAGCATGAACACTGAAGCTTTCTTT.

The chain is built from TRBV9 and TRBJ2-7, with D uncertain. The germline V and J ends were trimmed by 0 bases and 0 bases, with 4 bases remaining between them. This CDR3 is built from 13 residues. The V gene's germline CDR1 is SGDLS and CDR2 YYNGEE. The CDR3 sequence is CASSVGASYEQYF. CDR3 nucleotide sequence: TGTGCCAGCAGCGTAGGGGCCTCCTACGAGCAGTACTTC.

With regard to this clone: This specimen includes other DNA sequences encoding the same CDR3. This chain links TRBV2 with TRBJ2-7; D is undetermined. The CDR3 totals 12 residues. V lost 4 bases to trimming and J lost 4 bases, with 8 bases between them. Looked up from germline, CDR1 is SNHLY and CDR2 is FYNNEI. Written as DNA, the CDR3 is TGTGCCAGCAGTGTCGGTCTGTACGAGCAGTACTTC. This sequence encodes CASSVGLYEQYF.

Worth noting for this clone: Other DNA sequences in this sample translate to the same CDR3. The rearrangement links TRBV4-3 to TRBJ1-5; TRBD1 matches at 7 bases. Germline-derived CDR1 and CDR2 are LGHNA and YSLEER. V shed 0 bases and J 5 bases; nucleotides not matched to a gene: 4. The CDR3 has 15 residues. CDR3: CASSQDWTGDQPQHF. The CDR3 bases are TGCGCCAGCAGCCAAGATTGGACAGGTGATCAGCCCCAGCATTTT.

V is TRBV4-3 and J is TRBJ2-3; D might be TRBD2 (5 bases). The CDR3 is made up of 17 amino acids. Trimming took 0 bases from V and 1 from J, leaving 14 bases between them. Germline loops: CDR1 LGHNA, CDR2 YSLEER. The CDR3 region is CASSQDHPSSGTDTQYF. The CDR3 DNA sequence: TGCGCCAGCAGCCAAGATCACCCTAGCTCGGGCACAGATACGCAGTATTTT.

The CDR3 spells CASSGNTALRSQPQHF. For the CDR3, the DNA is TGTGCCAGCAGCGGAAACACAGCTCTAAGGAGTCAGCCCCAGCATTTT. The chain uses TRBV5-8 and TRBJ1-5; D not certain. The CDR3 spans 16 residues. V shed 4 bases and J shed 6 bases, with 20 bases lying between them. CDR1 SGHTS and CDR2 YDEGEE come from the germline V gene. The full variable domain, its missing parts supplied by reference TRBV5-8 and TRBJ1-5, is EAGVTQSPTHLIKTRGQQATLRCSPISGHTSVYWYQQALGLGLQFLLWYDEGEERNRGNFPPRFSGRQFPNYSSELNVNALELEDSALYLCASSGNTALRSQPQHFGDGTRLSIL.

The chain employs TRBV4-2 and TRBJ1-1; perhaps TRBD1 as D (5 bases). This CDR3 comprises 14 residues. The V end lost 4 bases, the J end lost 6 bases, and 15 bases lay between the germline ends. Germline CDR1 is LGHNA and CDR2 is YNFKEQ. In nucleotides, the CDR3 is TGTGCCAGCAGCCCCCGGGAGGGGCTGGCTGAAGCTTTCTTT. As protein: CASSPREGLAEAFF.

The chain joins TRBV11-1 to TRBJ1-6; D remains ambiguous. Germline CDR1 reads SGHAT; CDR2 reads FQDESV (reference sequence). The V and J ends lost 1 base and 13 bases respectively, with 11 bases between them. The CDR3 totals 13 residues. For the CDR3, the DNA is TGTGCCAGCAGCTTAGGGGCGCGTTCCCCCCTCCACTTT. The encoded protein is CASSLGARSPLHF. Combining the CDR3 with reference TRBV11-1 and TRBJ1-6 gives the whole variable domain EAEVAQSPRYKITEKSQAVAFWCDPISGHATLYWYRQILGQGPELLVQFQDESVVDDSQLPKDRFSAERLKGVDSTLKIQPAELGDSAMYLCASSLGARSPLHFGNGTRLTVT.

This clone was observed once. The chain is built from TRBV28 and TRBJ1-6, with TRBD1 as a possible D gene (5 bases). The CDR3 runs 15 residues. Germline V lookup: CDR1 MDHEN, CDR2 SYDVKM. The V gene lost 5 bases and the J gene lost 8 bases, with 16 bases spanning the gap. The CDR3 coding sequence is TGTGCCAGCAGTCCCCCGGGGGGGTCGGATTCACCCCTCCACTTT. Its protein is CASSPPGGSDSPLHF.

The chain couples TRBV7-2 to TRBJ2-5; 8 bases fit TRBD2. With V trimmed by 6 bases and J by 0 bases, 15 bases remained unmatched. There are 18 residues in the CDR3. The germline CDR1 and CDR2 sequences are SGHTA and FQGNSA. The chain's CDR3 is CASSFPSATLADQETQYF. The CDR3 nucleotides are TGTGCCAGCAGTTTCCCGTCTGCCACACTAGCGGACCAAGAGACCCAGTACTTC.

The V call is TRBV6-5, the J call TRBJ2-3, with 10 nucleotides matching TRBD1. Germline lookup yields CDR1 MNHEY and CDR2 SVGAGI. The CDR3 loop spans 14 amino acids. V lost 5 bases and J lost 3; bases outside the gene matches: 2. The CDR3 loop reads CASSRDRGTDTQYF. The CDR3 DNA sequence: TGTGCCAGCAGTCGGGACAGGGGTACAGATACGCAGTATTTT.

J is TRBJ2-1 and V is TRBV19; D is perhaps TRBD1 (6 bases). CDR3 length equals 14 residues. The germline CDR1 and CDR2 sequences are LNHDA and SQIVND (reference sequence). V lost 4 bases, J lost 3 bases, and 10 bases lay in between. The CDR3 DNA reads as TGTGCCAGTAGTACCCGACAGGACTACAATGAGCAGTTCTTC. Its translation is CASSTRQDYNEQFF.

V and J are TRBV7-2 and TRBJ2-5, with D unresolved. Germline-derived CDR1 and CDR2 are SGHTA and FQGNSA. V was shortened by 1 base and J by 1 base, with 10 bases between the two germline ends. This CDR3 has 15 residues. For the CDR3, the DNA is TGTGCCAGCAGCTTAGTTCAACGGATCCAAGAGACCCAGTACTTC. Translation gives CASSLVQRIQETQYF.

Worth noting for this clone: Relative to the germline gene, one junction end is altered; a read error may explain this. The J gene is TRBJ2-3, the V gene TRBV7-7; 11 nucleotides agree with TRBD2. Germline loops: CDR1 SSHAT, CDR2 FNYEAQ (reference sequence). The CDR3 totals 20 residues. The CDR3 loop reads CASSFQGGETSGVSTDTQYF. The CDR3 coding sequence is TGTGCTAGCAGCTTCCAGGGGGGAGAGACTAGCGGGGTAAGCACAGATACGCAGTATTTT.

The chain joins TRBV28 to TRBJ2-7, with 9 bases aligning to TRBD1. The germline V gene encodes CDR1 MDHEN and CDR2 SYDVKM. V lost 5 bases, J lost 7 bases, and 6 bases stayed unmatched. CDR3 size: 13 residues. Here the CDR3 DNA reads TGTGCCAGCAGTCTGTCCGGGACAGGGGAGCAGTACTTC. This codes for CASSLSGTGEQYF.

V gene TRBV29-1 combines with J gene TRBJ2-5; 9 nucleotides agree with TRBD2. The V segment lost 6 bases and the J segment 0 bases; nucleotides outside the gene matches: 2. The length of the CDR3 is 13 residues. Per the germline V gene, CDR1 is SQVTM and CDR2 is ANQGSEA. CDR3: CSVRLADQETQYF. The CDR3 bases are TGCAGCGTCAGACTAGCGGACCAAGAGACCCAGTACTTC.